This T cell receptor beta chain was sequenced during a study of blood T cell repertoires in COVID-19. Study-wide background: Sites in the United States, Italy and Spain provided acute and convalescent COVID-19 samples. PBMCs, B-cell-depleted T cells, or T cells provided the cDNA or gDNA that made up the material.

Methods used by the authors: Estimates of nucleated cell counts were drawn from the amplification of reference gene primers. The method was immunoSEQ multiplex PCR; TCRdb's version includes in-frame clones alone and lacks a portion of them. That table gives V, J and clone size, and the DNA gave D and trimming. The sample consists of more than 150,000 clones, around 84% of them appearing once. This CDR3 has 16 residues. The germline CDR1 and CDR2 sequences are SGDLS and YYNGEE. V shed 0 bases, J shed 1 base, and the junction held 3 bases outside the gene matches. The chain couples TRBV9 to TRBJ2-2, with TRBD2 matching 7 bases. Sequenced: peripheral blood. The sequence was obtained from a man aged 25-40 years with active or convalescent COVID-19. CDR3 sequence (DNA): TGTGCCAGCAGCGTAGTGGCTAGCGGGAACACCGGGGAGCTGTTTTTT. Encoded protein: CASSVVASGNTGELFF.